The 22 T cell receptor beta chains given below trace back to one sample, sequenced in a study of immune evolution from preneoplasia to lung adenocarcinoma. The table came from immunoSEQ multiplex PCR; TCRdb's copy has only in-frame clones and leaves some out. The table records some 5,000 clones, over 80% of them present only once. The sample was FFPE minimally invasive lung adenocarcinoma tissue. Receptors originate from a person in their sixties or seventies with lung adenocarcinoma.

The V gene is TRBV7-9, the J gene TRBJ2-1; D call uncertain. V lost 1 base and J 3 bases, leaving 10 bases between the germline ends. This CDR3 contains 15 residues. Germline V gene lookup returns CDR1 SEHNR and CDR2 FQNEAQ (reference sequence). CDR3 in DNA: TGTGCCAGCAGCTTAGGCAGAGCTGTCTACAATGAGCAGTTCTTC. Translation gives CASSLGRAVYNEQFF.

In its sample, this clone was seen a few times. The V gene is TRBV18, the J gene TRBJ2-7; D could derive from TRBD1 or TRBD2 (5 bases each). Trimming pared 5 bases from V and 2 bases from J, leaving 16 bases between. In germline, CDR1 is KGHSH, CDR2 LQKENI. This CDR3 contains 15 residues. The CDR3, as DNA: TGTGCCAGCTCAATCGCCGGGACCGCCCCCTACGAGCAGTACTTC. Translated, it gives CASSIAGTAPYEQYF.

This chain uses TRBV28 with TRBJ2-2; tentatively, D is TRBD1 (5 bases). V lost 4 bases, J lost 0 bases, and 9 bases lay in between. This CDR3 contains 15 residues. Per germline, CDR1 MDHEN and CDR2 SYDVKM. The CDR3 region is CASSSWTTNTGELFF. The CDR3 nucleotides are TGTGCCAGCAGTTCATGGACAACGAACACCGGGGAGCTGTTTTTT.

The V and J genes are TRBV11-3 and TRBJ2-7; 7 nucleotides match TRBD1. The CDR3 spans 13 residues. Per germline, CDR1 SGHNT and CDR2 YENEEA. Trimming removed 5 bases from V and 3 bases from J; junction bases left unmatched: 4. CDR3: CASSRRDSYEQYF. The CDR3 DNA follows: TGTGCCAGCAGCCGCCGGGACAGCTACGAGCAGTACTTC.

The chain recombines TRBV9 with TRBJ2-7; 8 bases align to TRBD2. Unmatched junction bases numbered 6, after V lost 7 bases and J lost 0 bases. Germline assignment: CDR1 SGDLS and CDR2 YYNGEE. The CDR3 has 14 amino acids. The CDR3 nucleotides are TGTGCCAGCTCTCGACTAGCGCACTCCTACGAGCAGTACTTC. This translates into CASSRLAHSYEQYF.

The genes are TRBV5-6 and TRBJ1-1, with TRBD1 matching 7 bases. This CDR3 has 12 residues. Germline CDR1 reads SGHDT; CDR2 reads YYEEEE. V lost 4 bases and J lost 6; bases outside the gene matches: 3. As DNA, the CDR3 is TGTGCCAGCAGCCGACAGGGCCCTGAAGCTTTCTTT. Translated, it gives CASSRQGPEAFF. The complete variable domain, with remaining parts taken from reference TRBV5-6 and TRBJ1-1, reads DAGVTQSPTHLIKTRGQQVTLRCSPKSGHDTVSWYQQALGQGPQFIFQYYEEEERQRGNFPDRFSGHQFPNYSSELNVNALLLGDSALYLCASSRQGPEAFFGQGTRLTVV.

This chain uses TRBV29-1 with TRBJ2-1, with 13 bases that match TRBD2. This CDR3 has 17 residues. Germline V lookup: CDR1 SQVTM, CDR2 ANQGSEA. Trimming cost V 6 bases and J 2 bases; bases outside gene matches: 10. The CDR3 DNA sequence: TGCAGCGTAGCCGGGACTAGCGGGACCGAACCCTACAATGAGCAGTTCTTC. This encodes CSVAGTSGTEPYNEQFF.

Here the CDR3 reads CASSTREEAYNEQFF. DNA for the CDR3: TGTGCCAGCAGCACCAGGGAAGAGGCTTACAATGAGCAGTTCTTC. This chain links TRBV7-6 with TRBJ2-1; perhaps TRBD1 as D (5 bases). CDR1 and CDR2 from the germline V gene are SGHVS and FNYEAQ. The CDR3 is 15 amino acids. V shed 5 bases and J shed 4 bases, with 15 bases lying between them.

The gene calls are TRBV10-3 and TRBJ2-2, with unresolved D. The CDR3 runs to 16 residues. Trimming left V 7 bases short and J 0 bases short, with 15 bases between. Per the germline V gene, CDR1 is ENHRY and CDR2 is SYGVKD. In nucleotides, the CDR3 is TGTGCCATCATCGCCCATGACGGACCGAACACCGGGGAGCTGTTTTTT. The encoded protein is CAIIAHDGPNTGELFF.

The chain uses TRBV6-6 and TRBJ1-5; no clear D. V lost 5 bases to trimming and J lost 1 base, with 9 bases between them. Per germline, CDR1 MNHNY and CDR2 SVGAGI (reference sequence). The CDR3 consists of 14 residues. In nucleotides, the CDR3 is TGTGCCAGCAGTCCCGACCGGAGCAATCAGCCCCAGCATTTT. The encoded protein is CASSPDRSNQPQHF.

V is TRBV11-3 and J is TRBJ2-5; 7 bases map to TRBD2. The CDR3 consists of 14 residues. V trimming: 8 bases; J trimming: 5 bases; junction bases outside the gene matches: 11. CDR1 SGHNT and CDR2 YENEEA come from the germline V gene. CDR3 sequence (DNA): TGTGCCAGCGGCAAACGGATGGGGGGGGAGACCCAGTACTTC. This gives the protein CASGKRMGGETQYF.

This clone was counted a few times. The chain recombines TRBV19 with TRBJ1-5, with 7 bases lining up with TRBD1. Germline V gives CDR1 LNHDA, CDR2 SQIVND (reference sequence). CDR3 size: 17 residues. J lost 0 bases, V lost 5 bases, and 10 bases had no gene match. This chain's CDR3 is CASSYRDRTYSNQPQHF. The DNA for the CDR3 is TGTGCCAGTAGTTACCGGGACAGAACTTATAGCAATCAGCCCCAGCATTTT.

The chain couples TRBV2 to TRBJ1-1; a weak D match, TRBD1 (5 bases). Germline V lookup: CDR1 SNHLY, CDR2 FYNNEI. This CDR3 contains 13 residues. V shed 6 bases and J shed 8 bases, with 16 bases lying between them. The CDR3 DNA follows: TGTGCCAGCAGGTTGCCGGGACTGAGAGAAGCTTTCTTT. It encodes CASRLPGLREAFF.

The CDR3 spells CASSYGTSGYTGELFF. The CDR3 bases are TGCGCCAGCAGCTACGGGACTAGCGGCTACACCGGGGAGCTGTTTTTT. J is TRBJ2-2 and V is TRBV5-1, with 11 bases that match TRBD2. V trimming: 3 bases; J trimming: 3 bases; junction bases outside the gene matches: 4. From germline, CDR1 is SGHRS and CDR2 YFSETQ. This CDR3 has 16 residues.

The chain combines TRBV11-3 with TRBJ2-6, with D possibly TRBD2 on 5 matching bases. The CDR3 length is 15 residues. Germline V gives CDR1 SGHNT, CDR2 YENEEA. The germline V and J ends were trimmed by 4 bases and 1 base, with 8 bases remaining between them. DNA of the CDR3: TGTGCCAGCAGCTCGTCGGGGTCTGGGGCCAACGTCCTGACTTTC. Residues: CASSSSGSGANVLTF.

The chain is built from TRBV7-8 and TRBJ2-3; D may match TRBD1 or TRBD2 (5 bases each). The CDR3 has 17 residues. V was cut by 1 base and J by 0 bases, with 14 bases left in between. The germline gives CDR1 SGHVS, CDR2 FQNEAQ. The CDR3 region has the DNA TGTGCCAGCAGCTTAGTGGGGGACCCCTCTAGCACAGATACGCAGTATTTT. Residues: CASSLVGDPSSTDTQYF. The full variable domain, its missing parts supplied by reference TRBV7-8 and TRBJ2-3, is GAGVSQSPRYKVAKRGQDVALRCDPISGHVSLFWYQQALGQGPEFLTYFQNEAQLDKSGLPSDRFFAERPEGSVSTLKIQRTQQEDSAVYLCASSLVGDPSSTDTQYFGPGTRLTVL.

The chain combines TRBV6-1 with TRBJ1-1; TRBD1 matches at 10 bases. The J segment lost 4 bases and the V segment lost 11 bases, leaving 13 bases of the junction unmatched. The germline CDR1 and CDR2 sequences are MNHNS and SASEGT. CDR3 length: 15 amino acids. This CDR3 reads CAGVDRGRGFTEAFF. CDR3 nucleotide sequence: TGTGCCGGCGTAGACAGGGGGCGGGGGTTCACTGAAGCTTTCTTT.

The rearrangement joins TRBV5-6 to TRBJ2-7, with 8 bases identical to TRBD1. CDR3 size: 13 residues. Per germline, CDR1 SGHDT and CDR2 YYEEEE. V was clipped by 4 bases and J by 7 bases; unmatched bases: 7. The DNA of the CDR3 is TGTGCCAGCAGCCCTCAGGGGGCGCGGGAGCAGTACTTC. Translating it yields CASSPQGAREQYF.

The chain is built from TRBV7-3 and TRBJ2-3; D assignment may be TRBD1 or TRBD2 (5 bases each). V lost 3 bases and J lost 1, with 11 bases in between. The CDR3 is made up of 15 amino acids. CDR1 and CDR2 from the germline V gene are SGHTA and FQGTGA. CDR3 in DNA: TGTGCCAGCAGCTTGGGGGTGCCGGGCACAGATACGCAGTATTTT. Its translation: CASSLGVPGTDTQYF.

The chain is built from TRBV11-2 and TRBJ2-5; D call uncertain. Germline V gene sequence: CDR1 SGHAT, CDR2 FQNNGV. The length of the CDR3 is 17 residues. The V end was cut by 0 bases, the J end by 1 base, with 15 bases between. Here the CDR3 DNA reads TGTGCCAGCAGCTTAGATTCTGTCCGGGCCCTCCAAGAGACCCAGTACTTC. This codes for CASSLDSVRALQETQYF.

The chain links TRBV2 to TRBJ2-3; 9 nucleotides line up with TRBD1. This CDR3 is built from 13 residues. Per germline, CDR1 SNHLY and CDR2 FYNNEI. The V gene end was trimmed by 2 bases and the J gene end by 8 bases; junction bases not matched to a gene: 2. CDR3 DNA: TGTGCCAGCAGTGAAACGGGACAGGGTACGCAGTATTTT. Residues: CASSETGQGTQYF.

This chain uses TRBV6-1 with TRBJ1-2; D possibly corresponds to TRBD1 (5 bases). Germline V gene data show CDR1 as MNHNS and CDR2 as SASEGT. Trimming shortened V by 3 bases and J by 4 bases, and 15 bases separated the two germline ends. This CDR3 has 15 residues. CDR3 loop: CASSEGPGGGYGYTF. The CDR3 region has the DNA TGTGCCAGCAGTGAGGGACCCGGAGGTGGCTATGGCTACACCTTC.